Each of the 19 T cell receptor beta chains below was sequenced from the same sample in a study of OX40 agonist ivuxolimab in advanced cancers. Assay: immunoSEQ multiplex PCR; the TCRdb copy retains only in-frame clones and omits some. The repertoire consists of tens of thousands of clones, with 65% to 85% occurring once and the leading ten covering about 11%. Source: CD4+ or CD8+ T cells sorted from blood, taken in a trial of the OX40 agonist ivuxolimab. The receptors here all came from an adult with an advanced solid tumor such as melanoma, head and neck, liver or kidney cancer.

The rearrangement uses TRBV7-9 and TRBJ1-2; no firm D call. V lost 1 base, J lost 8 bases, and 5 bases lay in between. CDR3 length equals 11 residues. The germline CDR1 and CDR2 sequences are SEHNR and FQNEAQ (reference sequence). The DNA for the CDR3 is TGTGCCAGCAGCTTAGAGGGAGGCTACACCTTC. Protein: CASSLEGGYTF.

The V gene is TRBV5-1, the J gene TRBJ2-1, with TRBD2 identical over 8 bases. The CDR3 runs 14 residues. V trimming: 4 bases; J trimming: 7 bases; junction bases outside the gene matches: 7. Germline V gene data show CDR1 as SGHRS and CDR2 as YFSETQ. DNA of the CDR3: TGCGCCAGCAGCCACGGCGGGGGGAGAAATGAGCAGTTCTTC. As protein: CASSHGGGRNEQFF. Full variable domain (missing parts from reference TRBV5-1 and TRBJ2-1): KAGVTQTPRYLIKTRGQQVTLSCSPISGHRSVSWYQQTPGQGLQFLFEYFSETQRNKGNFPGRFSGRQFSNSRSEMNVSTLELGDSALYLCASSHGGGRNEQFFGPGTRLTVL.

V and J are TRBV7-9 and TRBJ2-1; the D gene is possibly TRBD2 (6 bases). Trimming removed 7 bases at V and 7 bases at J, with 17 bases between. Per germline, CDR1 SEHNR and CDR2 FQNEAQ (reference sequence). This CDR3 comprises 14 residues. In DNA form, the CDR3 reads TGTGCCAGCATCTTGGGGGACTCAATAAATGAGCAGTTCTTC. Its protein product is CASILGDSINEQFF.

The CDR3 DNA reads as TGTGCCTGGAACGGTGAGGGGCTTAGTGGCTACACCTTC. The encoded protein is CAWNGEGLSGYTF. The chain has TRBV30 and TRBJ1-2; D is possibly TRBD1 (5 bases). Trimming removed 4 bases from V and 7 bases from J, with 16 bases in between. CDR3 length: 13 amino acids. Germline loops: CDR1 GTSNPN, CDR2 SVGIG (reference sequence).

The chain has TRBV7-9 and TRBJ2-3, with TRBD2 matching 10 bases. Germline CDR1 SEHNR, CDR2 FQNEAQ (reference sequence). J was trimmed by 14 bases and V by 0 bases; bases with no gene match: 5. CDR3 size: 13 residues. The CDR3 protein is CASSLAERGGLYF. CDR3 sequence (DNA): TGTGCCAGCAGCTTAGCGGAGCGGGGGGGTCTGTATTTT.

The CDR3 region is CASSIKGTESNYGYTF. As DNA, the CDR3 is TGTGCCAGTAGTATAAAAGGGACGGAGAGTAACTATGGCTACACCTTC. The chain employs TRBV19 and TRBJ1-2, with D tentatively TRBD1 (5 bases). Per the germline V gene, CDR1 is LNHDA and CDR2 is SQIVND (reference sequence). The CDR3 has 16 amino acids. V was clipped by 2 bases and J by 1 base, with 14 bases between them.

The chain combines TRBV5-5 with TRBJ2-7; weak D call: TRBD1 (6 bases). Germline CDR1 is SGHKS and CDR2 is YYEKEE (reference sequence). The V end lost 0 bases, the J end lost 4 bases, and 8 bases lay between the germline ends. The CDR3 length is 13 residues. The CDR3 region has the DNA TGTGCCAGCAGCTTGGGACAGGTTTACGAGCAGTACTTC. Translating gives CASSLGQVYEQYF.

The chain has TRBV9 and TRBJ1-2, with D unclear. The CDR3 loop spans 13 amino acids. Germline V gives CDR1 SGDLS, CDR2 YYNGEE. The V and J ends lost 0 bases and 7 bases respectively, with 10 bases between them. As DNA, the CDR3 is TGTGCCAGCAGCGTAGGAGGAAGGCCTGGCTACACCTTC. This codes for CASSVGGRPGYTF.

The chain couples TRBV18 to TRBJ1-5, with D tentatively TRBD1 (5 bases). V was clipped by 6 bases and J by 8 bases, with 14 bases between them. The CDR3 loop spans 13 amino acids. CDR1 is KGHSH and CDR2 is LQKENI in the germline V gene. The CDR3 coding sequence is TGTGCCAGCTCCGTTGGGGGTGGGGAGCCCCAGCATTTT. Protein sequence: CASSVGGGEPQHF.

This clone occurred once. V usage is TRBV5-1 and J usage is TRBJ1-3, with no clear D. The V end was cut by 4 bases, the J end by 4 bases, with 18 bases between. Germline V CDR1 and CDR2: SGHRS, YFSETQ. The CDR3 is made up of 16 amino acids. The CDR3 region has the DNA TGCGCCAGCAGCGCCATTTCTCTCGAACTCGGAAACACCATATATTTT. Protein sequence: CASSAISLELGNTIYF.

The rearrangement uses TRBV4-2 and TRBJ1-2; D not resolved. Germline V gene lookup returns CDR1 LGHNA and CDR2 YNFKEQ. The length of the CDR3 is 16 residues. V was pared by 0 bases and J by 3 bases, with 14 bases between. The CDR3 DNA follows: TGTGCCAGCAGCCAAGATTCGGCAGGCGTTTACTATGGCTACACCTTC. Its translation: CASSQDSAGVYYGYTF.

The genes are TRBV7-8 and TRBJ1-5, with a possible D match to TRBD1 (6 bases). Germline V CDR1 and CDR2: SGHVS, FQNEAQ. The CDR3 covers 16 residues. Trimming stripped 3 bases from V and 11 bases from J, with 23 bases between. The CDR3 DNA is TGTGCCAGCAGCTTCGAGGATAGGGGGGGCGAATCAGCCCAGCATTTT. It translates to CASSFEDRGGESAQHF.

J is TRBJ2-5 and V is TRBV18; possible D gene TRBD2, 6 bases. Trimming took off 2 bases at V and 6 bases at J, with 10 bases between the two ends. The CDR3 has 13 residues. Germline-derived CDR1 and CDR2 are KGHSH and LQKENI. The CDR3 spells CASSPMEGQTQYF. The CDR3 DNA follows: TGTGCCAGCTCACCAATGGAGGGACAGACCCAGTACTTC.

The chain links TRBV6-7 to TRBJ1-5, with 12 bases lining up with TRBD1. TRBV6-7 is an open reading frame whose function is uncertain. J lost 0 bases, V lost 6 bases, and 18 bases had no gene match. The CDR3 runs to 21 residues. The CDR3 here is CASSHHCSGQGAWDSNQPQHF. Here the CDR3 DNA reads TGTGCCAGCAGCCACCACTGCTCGGGACAGGGGGCTTGGGATAGCAATCAGCCCCAGCATTTT.

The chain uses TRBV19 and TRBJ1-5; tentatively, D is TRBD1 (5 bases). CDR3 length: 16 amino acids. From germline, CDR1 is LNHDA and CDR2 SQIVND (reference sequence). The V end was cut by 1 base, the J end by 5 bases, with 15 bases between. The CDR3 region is CASSIVRGLGDQPQHF. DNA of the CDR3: TGTGCCAGTAGTATAGTTAGAGGGCTGGGGGATCAGCCCCAGCATTTT.

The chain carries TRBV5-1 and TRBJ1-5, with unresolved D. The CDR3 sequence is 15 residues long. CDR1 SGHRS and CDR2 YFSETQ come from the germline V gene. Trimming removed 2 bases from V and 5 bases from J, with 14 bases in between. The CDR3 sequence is CASSLFGLHDQPQHF. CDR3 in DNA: TGCGCCAGCAGCTTATTCGGCCTTCACGATCAGCCCCAGCATTTT.

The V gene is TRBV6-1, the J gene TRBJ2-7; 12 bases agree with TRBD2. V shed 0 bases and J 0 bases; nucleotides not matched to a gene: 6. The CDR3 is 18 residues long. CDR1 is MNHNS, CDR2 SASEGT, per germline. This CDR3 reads CASSEALRLAGVSYEQYF. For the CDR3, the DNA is TGTGCCAGCAGTGAAGCCTTGAGACTAGCGGGAGTCTCCTACGAGCAGTACTTC.

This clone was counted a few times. The DNA for the CDR3 is TGTGCCAGCAGCCCCCGGGGGAGTAGGGCAGATACGCAGTATTTT. It codes for CASSPRGSRADTQYF. The rearrangement links TRBV11-3 to TRBJ2-3, with a possible D match to TRBD2 (6 bases). Trimming shortened V by 5 bases and J by 4 bases, and 16 bases separated the two germline ends. The CDR3 contains 15 residues. Germline CDR1 reads SGHNT; CDR2 reads YENEEA. Full variable domain (outside the CDR3, taken from reference TRBV11-3 and TRBJ2-3): EAGVVQSPRYKIIEKKQPVAFWCNPISGHNTLYWYLQNLGQGPELLIRYENEEAVDDSQLPKDRFSAERLKGVDSTLKIQPAELGDSAVYLCASSPRGSRADTQYFGPGTRLTVL.

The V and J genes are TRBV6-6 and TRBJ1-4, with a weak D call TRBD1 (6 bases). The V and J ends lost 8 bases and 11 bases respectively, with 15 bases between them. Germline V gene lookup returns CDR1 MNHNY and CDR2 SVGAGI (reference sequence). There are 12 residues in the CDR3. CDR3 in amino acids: CASGTPQGKLFF. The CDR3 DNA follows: TGTGCCAGCGGGACCCCTCAGGGGAAACTGTTTTTT.